The entry below describes one TCR beta chain. The source of the sample is a study of blood T cell repertoires in COVID-19. Study-level information: Collection of acute and convalescent COVID-19 samples took place in the United States, Italy and Spain.

The germline V gene encodes CDR1 SGHRS and CDR2 YFSETQ. The CDR3 totals 17 residues. Trimming at V came to 3 bases and at J to 4 bases, leaving 15 bases not matched to a gene. Sequencing used immunoSEQ multiplex PCR; TCRdb keeps in-frame clones, though not all of them. The data hold some 300,000 clones, with 85% to 90% observed a single time. The chain couples TRBV5-1 to TRBJ2-7, with 8 nucleotides matching TRBD1. The sequenced sample was PBMCs or T cells enriched from blood (not recorded which). This clonotype was obtained from a woman between 50 and 59 years old who had been exposed to COVID-19. CDR3 sequence reads: CASSSQSTGAPGYEQYF. The CDR3 DNA reads as TGCGCCAGCAGCTCACAATCGACAGGGGCCCCAGGATACGAGCAGTACTTC. Complete variable domain (other parts from reference TRBV5-1 and TRBJ2-7): KAGVTQTPRYLIKTRGQQVTLSCSPISGHRSVSWYQQTPGQGLQFLFEYFSETQRNKGNFPGRFSGRQFSNSRSEMNVSTLELGDSALYLCASSSQSTGAPGYEQYFGPGTRLTVT.